The text below deals with one TCR beta chain. Its specific antigen is unknown. No clone much larger than this one lies a single base away; base qualities are absent. The CDR3 contains 17 residues, cysteine and phenylalanine counted. Only CDR3 DNA is held: 51 bases, read in frame from base 1. The germline V and J ends show losses of 2 bases and 5 bases respectively, and no gene match explains 7 bases of the junction. The germline V gene (reference sequence) yields SEHNR for CDR1 and FQNEAQ for CDR2. The CDR3 regions of human TCRbeta chains were subjected to immunosequencing. The study's processing was this. TCRs in the repertoires were compared against a reference library of SARS-CoV-2-specific TCRs that had been generated with the MIRA antigen-specificity platform. Breadth was defined as the fraction of unique TCRs that were SARS-CoV-2-associated, and depth was defined as the fraction of total T cells that were SARS-CoV-2-associated. Using the MIRA data, each spike-specific TCR was assigned both to the spike region to which the TCR was reactive and to a CD4 or CD8 class. Log10-transformed breadth and depth values were compared by one-way ANOVA with Sidak's multiple comparisons tests. Not all clones reach the TCRdb copy of this immuneACCESS table, which keeps in-frame sequences only. Checked studies attribute under half of the gap to unresolved V genes and leave the rest unexplained. V and J calls and clone size come straight from that table; D and trimming were deduced from the DNA. For this sample the table gives 96,000 or so clones, of which roughly 90% were detected only once. The ten largest clonotypes hold approximately 25% of the sample.

This entry comes from a study of T cell responses to AZD1222 COVID-19 vaccine (dated by TCRdb to the early 2020s). General notes on the study: AZD1222 recipients whose second dose came at about 4 weeks and those whose second dose came at about 12 weeks were combined into one group, since spike-specific TCR depth and breadth did not differ between the two schedules. A total of 230 to 250 trial participants underwent TCR sequencing, of whom 207 received two doses of AZD1222 and approximately 25 received two doses of the MenACWY control vaccine. Trial participants were enrolled by age into 18-55, 56-69 and 70-plus year subgroups, with around 150, 28 and 57 TCR-sequenced participants respectively.

Interpreted using the paper, the time point label stands for: baseline before first vaccination. Vaccinee samples were obtained from the UK trials COV001 and COV002, which included a single-blind randomized controlled phase 2/3 trial of AZD1222 (ChAdOx1 nCoV-19) in healthy adults. Trial participant PBMC samples were collected at day 0 and day 28 after the second dose for TCRbeta chain sequencing. Results the study describes overall, beyond this receptor: In the small 56-69-year group, the increase in depth fell short of significance, most likely because of low power. After two AZD1222 doses, both the breadth and the depth of spike-specific TCRs were significantly higher than at day 0 and than in MenACWY recipients. Because no day 14 peak-response samples were available, repertoires were characterized only after the peak T cell response. Only 5 to 7 AZD1222 recipients were SARS-CoV-2 seropositive at baseline, limiting conclusions about previously exposed vaccinees. Participants were mostly white British, with more females than males. The authors suggested clonal diversity may have been underestimated. CD4 TCRs associated with the vaccine covered the entire spike protein, and the dominant responses were in regions 160-218 and 743-854. Reportedly, close to half of the unique spike-specific TCRs recognized epitopes lying outside the regions that are mutated in the B.1.351 and B.1.1.7 variants.

The rearranged chain carries TRBV7-9 and TRBJ2-1, with 12 bases matching TRBD2. The sample here was peripheral blood, taken on day 0 of AZD1222 vaccination. The clonotype originates from an adult in good health. The sequenced DNA: TGTGCCAGCAGCTTACGGGGGCTAGCGGGAGGGCACAATGAGCAGTTCTTC. It translates to CASSLRGLAGGHNEQFF.